The 29 T cell receptor beta chains reported below all come from one sample, sequenced in a study of Graves' ophthalmopathy and Graves' hyperthyroidism. Amplification targeted the TCR beta CDR3 regions, with RNA transcripts as the source material. HTBI primers were used in a first-round RT-PCR, which preceded a second-round multiplex PCR. In TCRdb, the multiplex PCR reads were re-called with MiXCR into one record per CDR3 protein. The table shows some 400,000 distinct CDR3 sequences, with 18% occurring only once. Sequenced input: peripheral blood. Source of these receptors: a woman aged 18-29 years with Graves' ophthalmopathy.

This clonotype showed up many times. V is TRBV28 and J is TRBJ2-7, with 7 nucleotides matching TRBD1. Trimming took 7 bases from V and 0 from J; bases not matched to a gene: 9. The V gene's germline CDR1 is MDHEN and CDR2 SYDVKM. The CDR3 length is 15 residues. As DNA, the CDR3 is TGTGCCAGCACTCGGACAGGCGTAAGCTCCTACGAGCAGTACTTC. This gives the protein CASTRTGVSSYEQYF. Based on the CDR3 plus reference TRBV28 and TRBJ2-7, the full variable domain is DVKVTQSSRYLVKRTGEKVFLECVQDMDHENMFWYRQDPGLGLRLIYFSYDVKMKEKGDIPEGYSVSREKKERFSLILESASTNQTSMYLCASTRTGVSSYEQYFGPGTRLTVT.

The V gene is TRBV12-3 or TRBV12-4, the J gene TRBJ1-2; 7 nucleotides agree with TRBD1. Trimming removed 4 bases from V and 8 bases from J; junction bases left unmatched: 10. This CDR3 contains 14 residues. CDR3 sequence: CASSSDRQGMGYTF. The DNA for the CDR3 is TGTGCCAGCAGTTCCGACAGACAGGGAATGGGCTACACCTTC.

This clonotype was seen ten or more times. This chain uses TRBV3-1 with TRBJ1-1; D is unresolved. Germline CDR1 LGHDT, CDR2 YNNKEL (reference sequence). V lost 6 bases to trimming and J lost 9 bases, with 20 bases between them. The CDR3 length is 14 residues. DNA for the CDR3: TGTGCCAGCAGTGCAAAGATCGAAAGGGAGAAAGCTTTCTTT. It is translated as CASSAKIEREKAFF.

This clonotype was recorded many times. The J gene is TRBJ1-5, the V gene TRBV7-2; D possibly corresponds to TRBD1 (5 bases). The CDR3 covers 14 residues. Germline assignment: CDR1 SGHTA and CDR2 FQGNSA. V was cut by 5 bases and J by 7 bases, with 15 bases left in between. The DNA for the CDR3 is TGTGCCAGCAGCCCGGACGCCACAGGACAGCCCCAGCATTTT. As protein: CASSPDATGQPQHF.

Concerning this clonotype itself: One base away lies a much larger clone, so this may be a sequencing read error. J is TRBJ2-4 and V is TRBV7-2; the D is unclear. This CDR3 is 16 amino acids long. The germline V gene has CDR1 SGHTA and CDR2 FQGNSA. CDR3 coding DNA: TGTGCCGGCAGCCCAAATCACAGTGCTTCCAAAAACATTCAGTACTTC. Protein sequence: CAGSPNHSASKNIQYF.

This clonotype was counted at least ten times. The gene calls are TRBV10-3 and TRBJ2-7; no firm D call. CDR1 and CDR2 from the germline V gene are ENHRY and SYGVKD. Trimming took 10 bases from V and 4 from J, leaving 17 bases between them. The CDR3 is 13 residues long. CDR3 nucleotide sequence: TGTGCCACATCCCCGCTGGGTGGGTACGAGCAGTACTTC. The encoded protein is CATSPLGGYEQYF.

This clonotype was seen repeatedly, ten times or more. The gene calls are TRBV5-1 and TRBJ2-5; perhaps TRBD1 as D (5 bases). The CDR3 loop spans 15 amino acids. The ends were cut back, 7 bases at V and 2 bases at J, with 18 bases in the middle. Germline lookup yields CDR1 SGHRS and CDR2 YFSETQ. The DNA of the CDR3 is TGCGCCAGCCAAAACTCAGGGATCCCACAAGAGACCCAGTACTTC. Protein product: CASQNSGIPQETQYF.

This clonotype was seen many times. The chain recombines TRBV7-9 with TRBJ2-7; possible D gene TRBD2, 5 bases. Between the trimmed V and J ends, which lost 2 bases and 3 bases, there was a span of 11 bases. Per germline, CDR1 SEHNR and CDR2 FQNEAQ (reference sequence). This CDR3 is 14 amino acids long. In nucleotides, the CDR3 is TGTGCCAGCAGCTTATGGGGAGTGGGCTACGAGCAGTACTTC. This sequence encodes CASSLWGVGYEQYF.

This clonotype was seen repeatedly, ten times or more. The gene calls are TRBV28 and TRBJ1-3; 10 nucleotides line up with TRBD1. Germline CDR1 is MDHEN and CDR2 is SYDVKM. CDR3 length: 14 amino acids. V was clipped by 6 bases and J by 8 bases; unmatched bases: 7. CDR3 DNA sequence: TGTGCCAGCAGCCTGGGACAGGGGTTTTACACCATATATTTT. The encoded protein is CASSLGQGFYTIYF.

This chain links TRBV12-3 or TRBV12-4 with TRBJ2-5; the D gene is possibly TRBD1 (6 bases). V lost 5 bases and J lost 1, with 14 bases in between. The CDR3 runs 15 residues. DNA for the CDR3: TGTGCCAGCAGTCAACCAGGGGTCGGCCAAGAGACCCAGTACTTC. It encodes CASSQPGVGQETQYF.

This clonotype showed up many times. The rearrangement links TRBV28 to TRBJ1-5, with D tentatively TRBD1 (5 bases). Per the germline V gene, CDR1 is MDHEN and CDR2 is SYDVKM. There are 17 residues in the CDR3. Trimming took 4 bases from V and 0 from J, leaving 16 bases between them. The CDR3 here is CASSSYFGDYSNQPQHF. DNA for the CDR3: TGTGCCAGCAGTTCCTACTTCGGGGACTATAGCAATCAGCCCCAGCATTTT.

Many counts were recorded for this clonotype. This sequence joins TRBV5-6 and TRBJ2-4; possible D gene TRBD1, 8 bases. CDR1 SGHDT and CDR2 YYEEEE come from the germline V gene. V lost 4 bases, J lost 1 base, and 12 bases lay in between. This CDR3 spans 15 amino acids. As DNA, the CDR3 is TGTGCCAGCAGCCCACAGGGGGGGGCCAAAAACATTCAGTACTTC. This translates into CASSPQGGAKNIQYF.

The chain links TRBV12-3 or TRBV12-4 to TRBJ2-7, with 8 bases that match TRBD1. This CDR3 region has 14 residues. The V gene end was trimmed by 2 bases and the J gene end by 5 bases; junction bases not matched to a gene: 5. DNA of the CDR3: TGTGCCAGCAGTTTAAGGACAGGGAGCGACGAGCAGTACTTC. Its protein is CASSLRTGSDEQYF.

This clonotype was seen repeatedly, ten times or more. The chain links TRBV28 to TRBJ2-5, with 7 bases fitting TRBD1. The CDR3 extends over 13 amino acids. The V and J ends lost 3 bases and 9 bases, in that order; junction bases with no gene match: 7. The germline CDR1 and CDR2 sequences are MDHEN and SYDVKM. CDR3 nucleotide sequence: TGTGCCAGCAGTTTTTTGCAGGGGGATCCCCAGTACTTC. Protein sequence: CASSFLQGDPQYF.

This clonotype was recorded many times. This sequence joins TRBV11-2 and TRBJ2-7, with D tentatively TRBD2 (5 bases). The CDR3 has 13 amino acids. V was clipped by 5 bases and J by 8 bases, with 16 bases between them. Germline CDR1 is SGHAT and CDR2 is FQNNGV. CDR3 residues: CASSPTRAGQQYF. CDR3 sequence (DNA): TGTGCCAGCAGCCCGACCCGGGCGGGTCAGCAGTACTTC.

This clonotype showed up many times. V gene TRBV2 combines with J gene TRBJ2-7, with 7 positions matching TRBD2. CDR3 length: 14 residues. From germline, CDR1 is SNHLY and CDR2 FYNNEI. V trimming: 11 bases; J trimming: 3 bases; junction bases outside the gene matches: 13. The CDR3 sequence is CAGRLADLFYEQYF. CDR3 nucleotides: TGTGCCGGTAGACTAGCTGACTTATTCTACGAGCAGTACTTC.

The chain uses TRBV7-2 and TRBJ1-2; 9 nucleotides align to TRBD1. With 4 bases clipped from V and 6 bases from J, the junction kept 6 bases outside the gene matches. The CDR3 runs 14 residues. CDR1 and CDR2 (germline): SGHTA, FQGNSA. The CDR3 nucleotides are TGTGCCAGCAGCTCCCCCGGGACAGGGAATGGCTACACCTTC. It is translated as CASSSPGTGNGYTF.

This clonotype was recorded many times. The chain is built from TRBV20-1 and TRBJ1-5; D perhaps matches TRBD1 (5 bases). This CDR3 spans 17 amino acids. V lost 2 bases, J lost 6 bases, and 23 bases lay in between. Germline V gene sequence: CDR1 DFQATT, CDR2 SNEGSKA (reference sequence). CDR3 nucleotides: TGCAGTGCTAGAAGGGTTCAGGGTGAGGAGGCGATTCAGCCCCAGCATTTT. This translates into CSARRVQGEEAIQPQHF.

This clonotype was counted once. The rearrangement uses TRBV6-5 and TRBJ1-6, with D uncertain. Trimming pared 2 bases from V and 5 bases from J, leaving 7 bases between. Germline CDR1 MNHEY, CDR2 SVGAGI. The CDR3 loop spans 14 amino acids. For the CDR3, the DNA is TGTGCCAGCAGTTACGGGAGGGATAATTCACCCCTCCACTTT. Residues: CASSYGRDNSPLHF.

This chain links TRBV28 with TRBJ1-5, with D tentatively TRBD1 (5 bases). This CDR3 has 16 residues. Trimming removed 4 bases at V and 2 bases at J, with 15 bases between. The V gene's germline CDR1 is MDHEN and CDR2 SYDVKM. CDR3 loop: CASSSSSGLGNQPQHF. In nucleotides, the CDR3 is TGTGCCAGCAGTTCGAGTTCAGGGTTGGGCAATCAGCCCCAGCATTTT.

Concerning this clonotype itself: A much larger clone is a single base away; this may be a read error. This chain links TRBV29-1 with TRBJ2-7; D tentatively fits TRBD1 or TRBD2 (5 bases each). This CDR3 is 11 amino acids long. Germline assignment: CDR1 SQVTM and CDR2 ANQGSEA. Between the trimmed V and J ends, which lost 4 bases and 6 bases, there was a span of 10 bases. The chain's CDR3 is CSVGWGCEQYF. For the CDR3, the DNA is TGCAGCGTTGGTTGGGGGTGCGAGCAGTACTTC.

This clonotype was seen ten or more times. The V gene is TRBV9, the J gene TRBJ1-6; D remains unclear. The CDR3 is made up of 14 amino acids. Germline V gene sequence: CDR1 SGDLS, CDR2 YYNGEE. Trimming cost V 0 bases and J 10 bases, with 11 bases left between them. The CDR3 here is CASSVVGSGSPLHF. The CDR3, as DNA: TGTGCCAGCAGCGTAGTAGGGTCCGGGTCACCCCTCCACTTT.

This chain uses TRBV6-5 with TRBJ2-2, with D uncertain. CDR3 length: 14 residues. Per germline, CDR1 MNHEY and CDR2 SVGAGI. The ends were cut back, 2 bases at V and 3 bases at J, with 7 bases in the middle. The CDR3 sequence: CASSYLRDTGELFF. In DNA form, the CDR3 reads TGTGCCAGCAGTTACCTCCGCGACACCGGGGAGCTGTTTTTT.

The sample holds one count of this clonotype. The rearrangement uses TRBV28 and TRBJ2-7; 9 bases agree with TRBD1. The V segment lost 6 bases and the J segment 5 bases; nucleotides outside the gene matches: 5. Germline V lookup: CDR1 MDHEN, CDR2 SYDVKM. CDR3 length equals 13 residues. The CDR3 protein is CASRTGGIDEQYF. The CDR3 nucleotides are TGTGCCAGCAGGACAGGGGGAATCGACGAGCAGTACTTC.

The sample holds many counts of this clonotype. The V gene is TRBV19, the J gene TRBJ1-1, with D perhaps TRBD1 (5 bases). Germline values: CDR1 LNHDA, CDR2 SQIVND (reference sequence). There are 15 residues in the CDR3. Trimming left V 5 bases short and J 1 base short, with 14 bases between. Here the CDR3 reads CASSPRRQSNTEAFF. The CDR3 DNA reads as TGTGCCAGTAGTCCACGAAGACAGTCGAACACTGAAGCTTTCTTT.

The table lists this clonotype with many counts. The rearrangement links TRBV6-2 or TRBV6-3 to TRBJ2-5; 10 nucleotides match TRBD2. This CDR3 region has 17 residues. Germline CDR1 reads MNHEY; CDR2 reads SVGEGT. J was trimmed by 9 bases and V by 3 bases; bases with no gene match: 16. Here the CDR3 reads CASSYGLAATLDGAQYF. For the CDR3, the DNA is TGTGCCAGCAGTTATGGACTAGCGGCTACTTTGGACGGGGCCCAGTACTTC.

This chain joins TRBV25-1 and TRBJ1-2; D is possibly TRBD1 (5 bases). Germline lookup yields CDR1 MGHDK and CDR2 SYGVNS. The CDR3 spans 13 residues. V was shortened by 2 bases and J by 6 bases, with 10 bases between the two germline ends. CDR3 region: CASSEPGADGYTF. The CDR3 nucleotides are TGTGCCAGCAGTGAACCCGGGGCGGATGGCTACACCTTC.

This clonotype was picked up many times. V gene TRBV28 combines with J gene TRBJ2-7; maybe TRBD2 (5 bases). The germline CDR1 and CDR2 sequences are MDHEN and SYDVKM. CDR3 length: 15 residues. Trimming stripped 7 bases from V and 2 bases from J, with 18 bases between. The CDR3 DNA is TGTGCCAGCATAAAGGGTGGAGGCTCTACCTACGAGCAGTACTTC. Its translation is CASIKGGGSTYEQYF. The full variable domain, rest sourced from reference TRBV28 and TRBJ2-7, is DVKVTQSSRYLVKRTGEKVFLECVQDMDHENMFWYRQDPGLGLRLIYFSYDVKMKEKGDIPEGYSVSREKKERFSLILESASTNQTSMYLCASIKGGGSTYEQYFGPGTRLTVT.

This clonotype was observed many times. CDR3 residues: CATSDVPRTSSHTGELFF. As DNA, the CDR3 is TGTGCCACCAGTGATGTCCCGAGGACTAGCTCCCACACCGGGGAGCTGTTTTTT. The chain combines TRBV24-1 with TRBJ2-2; 8 positions agree with TRBD2. CDR3 length equals 18 residues. V shed 3 bases, J shed 3 bases, and the junction held 11 bases outside the gene matches. CDR1 is KGHDR, CDR2 SFDVKD, per germline.